These 29 T cell receptor beta chains were sequenced from one sample in a study of control samples from healthy donors and cancer patients. Repertoires were generated with immunoSEQ multiplex PCR, while TCRdb's copy carries only in-frame clones and drops some. The sample yields around 200,000 clones, 90% to 95% seen once. Sequenced input: blood. The receptors were gathered from a man between 45 and 60 years old in good health.

The chain uses TRBV5-4 and TRBJ1-2; no reliable D call. The V end was cut by 1 base, the J end by 7 bases, with 8 bases between. Germline loops: CDR1 SGHNT, CDR2 YYREEE (reference sequence). The length of the CDR3 is 12 residues. The CDR3 nucleotides read TGTGCCAGCAGCTTGTATGGGAGTGGCTACACCTTC. Residues: CASSLYGSGYTF.

The V call is TRBV27, the J call TRBJ2-3; D may correspond to TRBD1 or TRBD2 (5 bases each). V was trimmed by 1 base and J by 5 bases, leaving 13 bases between them. The CDR3 is 15 amino acids. CDR1 MNHEY and CDR2 SMNVEV come from the germline V gene (reference sequence). In DNA form, the CDR3 reads TGTGCCAGCAGTTTATTCGGGGCCAAGGGAGATACGCAGTATTTT. This sequence encodes CASSLFGAKGDTQYF.

V is TRBV5-1 and J is TRBJ2-5; possibly TRBD2 for D (5 bases). CDR1 and CDR2 from the germline V gene are SGHRS and YFSETQ. The CDR3 runs 16 residues. Trimming removed 4 bases at V and 3 bases at J, with 19 bases between. In DNA, the CDR3 is TGCGCCAGCAGCCCCATCCCAGCGGCGACTAAAGAGACCCAGTACTTC. Its translation is CASSPIPAATKETQYF.

The chain combines TRBV11-3 with TRBJ2-7; D uncertain. V lost 1 base to trimming and J lost 6 bases, with 10 bases between them. CDR1 and CDR2 from the germline V gene are SGHNT and YENEEA. The CDR3 contains 13 residues. The CDR3 sequence is CASSLAPSGEQYF. The CDR3, as DNA: TGTGCCAGCAGCTTAGCTCCCTCGGGCGAGCAGTACTTC.

The chain combines TRBV5-1 with TRBJ1-6; TRBD1 is a possible D gene (5 bases). The V gene lost 4 bases and the J gene lost 5 bases, with 22 bases spanning the gap. The germline gives CDR1 SGHRS, CDR2 YFSETQ. The CDR3 covers 18 residues. CDR3 sequence (DNA): TGCGCCAGCAGCCCCCTTCCGGGACTTAACTCGAATAATTCACCCCTCCACTTT. Protein: CASSPLPGLNSNNSPLHF.

This rearrangement joins TRBV10-1 to TRBJ2-2, with D unresolved. Trimming pared 6 bases from V and 2 bases from J, leaving 4 bases between. Germline CDR1 is WNHNN and CDR2 is SYGVQD (reference sequence). The CDR3 is made up of 12 amino acids. DNA for the CDR3: TGCGCCAGCAGCGGAAACACCGGGGAGCTGTTTTTT. Translation: CASSGNTGELFF.

The J gene is TRBJ1-2, the V gene TRBV5-1; no clear D gene. Trimming stripped 5 bases from V and 4 bases from J, with 12 bases between. This CDR3 is built from 13 residues. Germline CDR1 is SGHRS and CDR2 is YFSETQ. CDR3 sequence: CASSPEAFYGYTF. The CDR3 nucleotides read TGCGCCAGCAGTCCTGAGGCTTTCTATGGCTACACCTTC.

The chain carries TRBV15 and TRBJ1-1; no clear D gene. V gave up 0 bases and J gave up 5 bases, with 7 bases separating them. The CDR3 loop spans 13 amino acids. CDR1 and CDR2 (germline): LNHNV, YYDKDF (reference sequence). CDR3 sequence: CATSRDRATEAFF. CDR3 DNA sequence: TGTGCCACCAGCAGAGATCGGGCGACTGAAGCTTTCTTT.

V gene TRBV5-4 combines with J gene TRBJ2-2; D call uncertain. This CDR3 contains 15 residues. Trimming removed 1 base at V and 0 bases at J, with 7 bases between. Germline CDR1 SGHNT, CDR2 YYREEE (reference sequence). CDR3 nucleotides: TGTGCCAGCAGCTTGTCATCGGCGAACACCGGGGAGCTGTTTTTT. Its translation: CASSLSSANTGELFF.

The sample holds one count of this clone. This chain joins TRBV10-2 and TRBJ1-5; D gene unclear. The CDR3 is 13 amino acids. V was cut by 3 bases and J by 4 bases, with 7 bases left in between. The germline V gene encodes CDR1 WSHSY and CDR2 SAAADI. CDR3 protein: CASSDMYNQPQHF. The CDR3 DNA is TGCGCCAGCAGTGATATGTATAATCAGCCCCAGCATTTT.

The V gene is TRBV6-5, the J gene TRBJ1-5; the D is unclear. CDR1 and CDR2 from the germline V gene are MNHEY and SVGAGI. The ends were cut back, 6 bases at V and 2 bases at J, with 11 bases in the middle. This CDR3 comprises 14 residues. The CDR3, as DNA: TGTGCCAGCAGCTCAGTCGGGGGCAATCAGCCCCAGCATTTT. It yields the protein CASSSVGGNQPQHF.

This chain uses TRBV6-6 with TRBJ2-7, with unresolved D. CDR1 and CDR2 from the germline V gene are MNHNY and SVGAGI (reference sequence). V was shortened by 6 bases and J by 0 bases, with 12 bases between the two germline ends. CDR3 length: 14 residues. The CDR3 here is CASSPWPSSYEQYF. CDR3 coding DNA: TGTGCCAGCAGCCCCTGGCCGAGCTCCTACGAGCAGTACTTC.

V and J are TRBV7-9 and TRBJ1-1; D possibly corresponds to TRBD1 (6 bases). Germline V gives CDR1 SEHNR, CDR2 FQNEAQ (reference sequence). V lost 5 bases and J lost 1, with 14 bases in between. CDR3 size: 15 residues. DNA of the CDR3: TGTGCCAGCAGCCCTTACGGACAGACGAACACTGAAGCTTTCTTT. Translation: CASSPYGQTNTEAFF.

The chain couples TRBV7-9 to TRBJ1-1, with no clear D. The germline V and J ends were trimmed by 5 bases and 3 bases, with 7 bases remaining between them. Germline CDR1 reads SEHNR; CDR2 reads FQNEAQ (reference sequence). The CDR3 is 12 residues long. CDR3 region: CASSPSYTEAFF. The CDR3 DNA sequence: TGTGCCAGCAGCCCTAGCTACACTGAAGCTTTCTTT.

This clone appeared a single time. The chain has TRBV27 and TRBJ2-7; D is unclear. Trimming stripped 5 bases from V and 0 bases from J, with 11 bases between. The CDR3 is 14 amino acids. Germline CDR1 reads MNHEY; CDR2 reads SMNVEV (reference sequence). The CDR3 nucleotides are TGTGCCAGCAGTGGTTTCCTGCCCTCCTACGAGCAGTACGTC. Protein: CASSGFLPSYEQYV.

The chain links TRBV7-2 to TRBJ1-2; D uncertain. The CDR3 consists of 14 residues. The V gene's germline CDR1 is SGHTA and CDR2 FQGNSA. V was clipped by 5 bases and J by 4 bases, with 14 bases between them. In nucleotides, the CDR3 is TGTGCCAGCAGCCCACGTGGCCGTCTCTATGGCTACACCTTC. Translated: CASSPRGRLYGYTF.

For this clone: The junction and the germline gene differ at one end; a read error may be behind it. The rearrangement joins TRBV19 to TRBJ1-5, with D hard to call. In germline, CDR1 is LNHDA, CDR2 SQIVND (reference sequence). The CDR3 spans 13 residues. The CDR3 loop is CASSKVSNQSQHF. CDR3 coding DNA: TGTGCCAGTAGTAAGGTTAGCAATCAGTCCCAGCATTTT.

CDR3 sequence reads: CASSLGGGVSYNEQFF. The CDR3 bases are TGTGCCAGCAGCTTGGGAGGGGGGGTCTCCTACAATGAGCAGTTCTTC. The chain recombines TRBV5-4 with TRBJ2-1, with a weak D call TRBD2 (7 bases). The CDR3 loop spans 16 amino acids. Germline values: CDR1 SGHNT, CDR2 YYREEE (reference sequence). V gave up 0 bases and J gave up 0 bases, with 10 bases separating them.

The J gene is TRBJ2-2, the V gene TRBV11-2; TRBD2 aligns across 8 bases. The CDR3 is 15 amino acids. With 4 bases clipped from V and 4 bases from J, the junction kept 5 bases outside the gene matches. Per the germline V gene, CDR1 is SGHAT and CDR2 is FQNNGV. CDR3 bases: TGTGCCAGCAGCTCGGGGGGGCCCATCACCGGGGAGCTGTTTTTT. Translated, it gives CASSSGGPITGELFF.

V gene TRBV7-8 combines with J gene TRBJ2-4, with a possible D match to TRBD2 (7 bases). V was shortened by 1 base and J by 4 bases, with 11 bases between the two germline ends. The germline gives CDR1 SGHVS, CDR2 FQNEAQ. This CDR3 is built from 15 residues. The CDR3 protein is CASSLDGGPKNIQYF. The CDR3 DNA reads as TGTGCCAGCAGCTTAGACGGGGGGCCTAAAAACATTCAGTACTTC. The variable domain in full, completed from reference TRBV7-8 and TRBJ2-4, reads GAGVSQSPRYKVAKRGQDVALRCDPISGHVSLFWYQQALGQGPEFLTYFQNEAQLDKSGLPSDRFFAERPEGSVSTLKIQRTQQEDSAVYLCASSLDGGPKNIQYFGAGTRLSVL.

The chain is built from TRBV14 and TRBJ2-3; D is unresolved. CDR1 and CDR2 (germline): SGHDN, FVKESK. The V and J ends lost 1 base and 9 bases respectively, with 11 bases between them. The length of the CDR3 is 13 residues. CDR3 loop: CASSQVMGLTQYF. CDR3 nucleotides: TGTGCCAGCAGCCAAGTAATGGGCTTGACGCAGTATTTT.

The chain uses TRBV5-1 and TRBJ1-4; 9 nucleotides match TRBD1. CDR1 and CDR2 from the germline V gene are SGHRS and YFSETQ. The CDR3 has 14 residues. J lost 6 bases, V lost 7 bases, and 7 bases had no gene match. The CDR3 coding sequence is TGCGCCAGCGGTAGGACAGGGGTCGATGAAAAACTGTTTTTT. Translating gives CASGRTGVDEKLFF.

The J gene is TRBJ2-3, the V gene TRBV7-2, with unresolved D. Germline V gene lookup returns CDR1 SGHTA and CDR2 FQGNSA. This CDR3 is 13 amino acids long. The germline V and J ends were trimmed by 5 bases and 4 bases, with 10 bases remaining between them. As DNA, the CDR3 is TGTGCCAGCAGCCCCCAGCCCCCAGATACGCAGTATTTT. Amino acid sequence: CASSPQPPDTQYF.

This chain's CDR3 is CASSGDSRTNSPLHF. The CDR3 DNA sequence: TGTGCCAGCAGCGGGGACTCACGTACTAATTCACCCCTCCACTTT. The chain couples TRBV25-1 to TRBJ1-6; possibly TRBD1 for D (5 bases). Germline-derived CDR1 and CDR2 are MGHDK and SYGVNS. V gave up 6 bases and J gave up 6 bases, with 15 bases separating them. The CDR3 is 15 amino acids.

The chain is built from TRBV6-6 and TRBJ2-5; D possibly corresponds to TRBD2 (6 bases). The CDR3 has 14 amino acids. The V and J ends lost 2 bases and 1 base respectively, with 8 bases between them. Per germline, CDR1 MNHNY and CDR2 SVGAGI (reference sequence). The CDR3 region has the DNA TGTGCCAGCAGTTACCGGGGGATCCAAGAGACCCAGTACTTC. Translation: CASSYRGIQETQYF.

This clone was seen only once. This chain joins TRBV28 and TRBJ1-5; D not certain. CDR1 is MDHEN and CDR2 is SYDVKM in the germline V gene. The CDR3 length is 16 residues. V lost 7 bases, J lost 0 bases, and 16 bases lay in between. CDR3 sequence: CASKALAADSNQPQHF. CDR3 coding DNA: TGTGCCAGCAAGGCCCTGGCAGCGGATAGCAATCAGCCCCAGCATTTT.

In its sample, this clone was seen once. CDR3 sequence (DNA): TGTGCCAGCAGCAGAGGACTAGCGGGGGGGCTGAATACGCAGTATTTT. This codes for CASSRGLAGGLNTQYF. The gene calls are TRBV7-4 and TRBJ2-3; TRBD2 matches 15 bases. This CDR3 comprises 16 residues. The V segment lost 5 bases and the J segment 7 bases; nucleotides outside the gene matches: 7. Germline assignment: CDR1 SGHVT and CDR2 SQSDAQ. Variable domain in full (rest from reference TRBV7-4 and TRBJ2-3): GAGVSQSPRYKVAKRGRDVALRCDSISGHVTLYWYRQTLGQGSEVLTYSQSDAQRDKSGRPSGRFSAERPERSVSTLKIQRTEQGDSAVYLCASSRGLAGGLNTQYFGPGTRLTVL.

The chain is built from TRBV6-5 and TRBJ2-3, with 10 bases that match TRBD2. Trimming took 2 bases from V and 3 from J; bases not matched to a gene: 5. There are 16 residues in the CDR3. Germline assignment: CDR1 MNHEY and CDR2 SVGAGI. The CDR3 loop is CASSYSASGGTDTQYF. CDR3 coding DNA: TGTGCCAGCAGTTACAGCGCTAGCGGGGGTACAGATACGCAGTATTTT.

The chain combines TRBV28 with TRBJ1-5; possible D gene TRBD1, 5 bases. Germline V gene sequence: CDR1 MDHEN, CDR2 SYDVKM. V was shortened by 3 bases and J by 9 bases, with 9 bases between the two germline ends. CDR3 length equals 12 residues. This CDR3 reads CASSLGEGPQHF. The CDR3 coding sequence is TGTGCCAGCAGTTTGGGGGAAGGGCCCCAGCATTTT.